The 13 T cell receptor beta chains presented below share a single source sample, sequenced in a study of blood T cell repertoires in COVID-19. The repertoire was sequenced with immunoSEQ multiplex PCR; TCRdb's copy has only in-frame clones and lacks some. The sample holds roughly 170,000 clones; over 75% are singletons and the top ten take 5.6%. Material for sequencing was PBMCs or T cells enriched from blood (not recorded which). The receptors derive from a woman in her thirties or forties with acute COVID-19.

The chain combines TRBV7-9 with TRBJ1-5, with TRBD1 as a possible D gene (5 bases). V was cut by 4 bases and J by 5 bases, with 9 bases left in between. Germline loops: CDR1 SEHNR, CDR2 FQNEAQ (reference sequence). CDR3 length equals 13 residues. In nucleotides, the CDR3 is TGTGCCAGCAGCTCAACCAGGGATCAGCCCCAGCATTTT. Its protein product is CASSSTRDQPQHF.

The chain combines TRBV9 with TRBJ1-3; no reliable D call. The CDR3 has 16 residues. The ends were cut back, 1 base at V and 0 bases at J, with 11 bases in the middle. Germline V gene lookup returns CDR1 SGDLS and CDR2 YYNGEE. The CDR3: CASSVSPTVSGNTIYF. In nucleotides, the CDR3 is TGTGCCAGCAGCGTATCCCCTACAGTCTCTGGAAACACCATATATTTT. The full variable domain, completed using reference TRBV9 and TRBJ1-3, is DSGVTQTPKHLITATGQRVTLRCSPRSGDLSVYWYQQSLDQGLQFLIQYYNGEERAKGNILERFSAQQFPDLHSELNLSSLELGDSALYFCASSVSPTVSGNTIYFGEGSWLTVV.

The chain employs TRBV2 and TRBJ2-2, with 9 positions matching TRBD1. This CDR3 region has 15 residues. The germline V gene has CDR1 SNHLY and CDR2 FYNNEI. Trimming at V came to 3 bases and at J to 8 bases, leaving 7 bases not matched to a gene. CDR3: CASSEAGQGTGELFF. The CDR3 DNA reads TGTGCCAGCAGTGAGGCGGGACAGGGCACAGGGGAGCTGTTTTTT.

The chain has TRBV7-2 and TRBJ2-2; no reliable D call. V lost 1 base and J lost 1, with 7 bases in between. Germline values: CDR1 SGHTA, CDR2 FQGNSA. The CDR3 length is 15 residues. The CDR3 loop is CASSLGGGNTGELFF. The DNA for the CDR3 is TGTGCCAGCAGCTTAGGTGGCGGGAACACCGGGGAGCTGTTTTTT.

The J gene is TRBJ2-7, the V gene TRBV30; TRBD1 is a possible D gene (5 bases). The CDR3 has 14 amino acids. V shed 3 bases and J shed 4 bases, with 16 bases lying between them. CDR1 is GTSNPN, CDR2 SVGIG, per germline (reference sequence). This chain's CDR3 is CAWSSAGMGYEQYF. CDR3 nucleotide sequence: TGTGCCTGGAGCTCGGCAGGGATGGGGTACGAGCAGTACTTC.

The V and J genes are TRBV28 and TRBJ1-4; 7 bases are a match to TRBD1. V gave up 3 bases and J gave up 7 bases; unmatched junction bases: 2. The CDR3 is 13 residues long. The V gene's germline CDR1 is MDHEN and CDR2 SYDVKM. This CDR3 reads CASSFRGAEKLFF. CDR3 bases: TGTGCCAGCAGTTTCAGGGGGGCTGAAAAACTGTTTTTT.

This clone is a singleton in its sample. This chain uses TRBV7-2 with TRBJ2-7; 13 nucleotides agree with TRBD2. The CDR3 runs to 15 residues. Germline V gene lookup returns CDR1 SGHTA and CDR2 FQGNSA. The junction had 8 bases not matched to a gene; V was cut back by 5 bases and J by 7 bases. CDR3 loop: CASSTRGLAGEEQYF. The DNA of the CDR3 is TGTGCCAGCAGCACACGAGGACTAGCGGGAGAGGAGCAGTACTTC.

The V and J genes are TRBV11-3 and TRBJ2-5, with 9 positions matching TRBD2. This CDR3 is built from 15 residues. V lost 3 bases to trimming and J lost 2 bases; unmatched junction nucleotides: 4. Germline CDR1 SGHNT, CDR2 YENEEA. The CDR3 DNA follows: TGTGCCAGCAGCTTTGGGCTAGCGGGACAAGAGACCCAGTACTTC. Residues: CASSFGLAGQETQYF.

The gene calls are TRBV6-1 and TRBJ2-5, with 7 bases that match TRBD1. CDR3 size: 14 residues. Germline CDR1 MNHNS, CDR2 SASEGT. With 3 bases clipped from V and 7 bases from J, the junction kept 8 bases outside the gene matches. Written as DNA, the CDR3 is TGTGCCAGCAGTGAGACGGACAGGTTTGTGACCCAGTACTTC. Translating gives CASSETDRFVTQYF.

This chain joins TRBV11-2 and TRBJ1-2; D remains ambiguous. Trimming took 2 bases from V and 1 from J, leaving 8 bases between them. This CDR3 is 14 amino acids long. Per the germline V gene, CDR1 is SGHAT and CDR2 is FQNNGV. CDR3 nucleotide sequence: TGTGCCAGCAGCTTAATAGAGTTTAACTATGGCTACACCTTC. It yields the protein CASSLIEFNYGYTF.

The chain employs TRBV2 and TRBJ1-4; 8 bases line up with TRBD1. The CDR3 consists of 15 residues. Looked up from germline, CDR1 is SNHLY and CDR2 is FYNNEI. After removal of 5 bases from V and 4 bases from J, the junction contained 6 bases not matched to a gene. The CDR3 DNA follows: TGTGCCAGCAGTCCACAGGGGGTTGGTAATGAAAAACTGTTTTTT. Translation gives CASSPQGVGNEKLFF.

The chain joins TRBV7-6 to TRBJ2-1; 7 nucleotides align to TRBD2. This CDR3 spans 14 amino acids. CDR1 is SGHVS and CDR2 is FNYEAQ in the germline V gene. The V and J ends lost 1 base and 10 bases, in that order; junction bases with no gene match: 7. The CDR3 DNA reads TGTGCCAGCAGCTTAGAATATGGGGGGGGAGAGCAGTTCTTC. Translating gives CASSLEYGGGEQFF.

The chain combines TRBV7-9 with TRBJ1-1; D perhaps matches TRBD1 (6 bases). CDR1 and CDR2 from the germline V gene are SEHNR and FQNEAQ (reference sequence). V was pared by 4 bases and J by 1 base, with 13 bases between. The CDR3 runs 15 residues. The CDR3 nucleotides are TGTGCCAGCAGCTCCTACGCACAGGGGAACACTGAAGCTTTCTTT. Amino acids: CASSSYAQGNTEAFF. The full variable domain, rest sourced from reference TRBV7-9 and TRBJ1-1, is DTGVSQNPRHKITKRGQNVTFRCDPISEHNRLYWYRQTLGQGPEFLTYFQNEAQLEKSRLLSDRFSAERPKGSFSTLEIQRTEQGDSAMYLCASSSYAQGNTEAFFGQGTRLTVV.